This T cell receptor beta chain is from a study of blood T cell repertoires in COVID-19. Overall study context: COVID-19 samples from acute and convalescent phases originated in the United States, Italy and Spain.

CDR1 and CDR2 from the germline V gene are MNHEY and SVGAGI. The V and J ends lost 4 bases and 5 bases respectively, with 14 bases between them. The CDR3 contains 14 residues. Authors' data handling: Estimates of nucleated cell counts were drawn from the amplification of reference gene primers. Clones were read by immunoSEQ multiplex PCR, and TCRdb kept only the in-frame ones, dropping some. Clone size and the V and J calls come from that table; the DNA yielded D and trimming. The profile shows 200,000 or so clones, approximately 90% of them singletons. The source is a man between 65 and 85 years old with acute or convalescent COVID-19. Sequencing used peripheral blood. The chain couples TRBV6-5 to TRBJ2-5; no clear D. The CDR3 nucleotides are TGTGCCAGCAGTTCAACGACACCCCGGGAGACCCAGTACTTC. This codes for CASSSTTPRETQYF.